This is a list of T cell receptor beta chains from one sample in a study of CD8 T cells in ankylosing spondylitis. Via MiXCR, TCRdb re-called the 5' RACE reads, giving one row per CDR3 protein. The repertoire includes more than 150,000 distinct CDR3 sequences, over 15% of them detected once, and around 4.7% sits in the top ten. Source material: blood, either unsorted or a sorted T cell fraction (not recorded which). All receptors derive from a male donor under 30 with ankylosing spondylitis or in good health (not recorded which). The CDR3 runs from the conserved cysteine through the conserved F or W. Each record gives: J gene, clone size, D gene, V gene, CDR3 DNA, CDR3 protein. A D gene is named only where the DNA matches it firmly. The size of a clone is reported for some rows only, either as once, few or many, or as a class for expanded clones.

TRBJ2-3	few	TRBD2	TRBV29-1	TGCAGCAATTATAGCGGGAGCCTCAGCACAGATACGCAGTATTTT	CSNYSGSLSTDTQYF
TRBJ2-5	-	-	TRBV29-1	TGCAGCGTAGAAGAGACCCAGCACTTC	CSVEETQHF
TRBJ1-1	many	-	TRBV12-3/TRBV12-4	TGTGCCAGCAGTTTTTCGAGTGGCGACACTGAAGCTTTCTTT	CASSFSSGDTEAFF
TRBJ2-3	many	TRBD2	TRBV20-1	TGCAGTGCTAGTTCTCGGGAGGGAGGCGTTACGCAGTATTTT	CSASSREGGVTQYF
TRBJ1-5	many	-	TRBV20-1	TGCAGCCTTGACCGGGGAGTTAATCAGCCCCAGCATTTT	CSLDRGVNQPQHF
TRBJ2-1	-	-	TRBV20-1	TGCAGTGCTAGGAGGACTACCTACAATGAGCAGTTCTTC	CSARRTTYNEQFF
TRBJ2-1	many	TRBD2	TRBV28	TGTGCCAGCAGTTACCCCGTTGTAGCGGGAGCTAACCATGAGCAGTTCTTC	CASSYPVVAGANHEQFF
TRBJ2-4	many	TRBD1	TRBV10-3	TGTGCCATCAGTGGGACAGGGGGCACCAAAAACATTCAGTACTTC	CAISGTGGTKNIQYF
TRBJ2-5	-	-	TRBV29-1	TGCAGCGTCTTAACAGGGACGGCGGAGACCCAGTACTTC	CSVLTGTAETQYF
TRBJ2-5	many	-	TRBV6-5	TGTGCCAGCAGTTTCACAGGGGGGGTGGGAGAGACCCAGTACTTC	CASSFTGGVGETQYF
TRBJ2-3	many	-	TRBV29-1	TGCAGCGTTGGTTTACCAGATACGCAGTATTTT	CSVGLPDTQYF
TRBJ2-6	many	-	TRBV27	TGTGCCAGCAGTTTAGAAGGAAGGTCTGGGGCCAACGTCCTGACTTTC	CASSLEGRSGANVLTF
TRBJ1-2	many	TRBD1	TRBV29-1	TGCAGCGTGGCACAGGGGGCGAGGAAGTATGGCTACACCTTC	CSVAQGARKYGYTF
TRBJ2-1	many	-	TRBV4-3	TGCGCCAGCAGCCAATTGCCGGGGTCCAATGAGCAGTTCTTC	CASSQLPGSNEQFF
TRBJ2-7	few	-	TRBV5-1	TGCGCCAGCAGCTTGGAGACTAAAACCTACGAGCAGTACTTC	CASSLETKTYEQYF